This T cell receptor (beta chain) was recorded in a study of vaccination effects on CD4 cells after COVID-19. The germline V and J ends were trimmed by 8 bases and 7 bases, with 14 bases remaining between them. The germline gives CDR1 LNHDA, CDR2 SQIVND (reference sequence). The CDR3 totals 13 residues. Of note for this clone: Its specificity is not known.

Assay: immunoSEQ multiplex PCR; the TCRdb copy retains only in-frame clones and omits some. The sample includes around 70,000 clones, roughly 80% seen only once; the top ten take roughly 2%. Following 10 days of culture, CD4+ T cells were isolated. The chain couples TRBV19 to TRBJ1-4; D ambiguous. The receptor was isolated from a human donor who received a COVID-19 vaccine. The input for sequencing was CD4+ T cells from PBMCs cultured without peptide, taken before COVID-19 vaccination. CDR3 in amino acids: CASAQNSGEKLFF. CDR3 bases: TGTGCCAGTGCTCAAAACAGCGGTGAAAAACTGTTTTTT.